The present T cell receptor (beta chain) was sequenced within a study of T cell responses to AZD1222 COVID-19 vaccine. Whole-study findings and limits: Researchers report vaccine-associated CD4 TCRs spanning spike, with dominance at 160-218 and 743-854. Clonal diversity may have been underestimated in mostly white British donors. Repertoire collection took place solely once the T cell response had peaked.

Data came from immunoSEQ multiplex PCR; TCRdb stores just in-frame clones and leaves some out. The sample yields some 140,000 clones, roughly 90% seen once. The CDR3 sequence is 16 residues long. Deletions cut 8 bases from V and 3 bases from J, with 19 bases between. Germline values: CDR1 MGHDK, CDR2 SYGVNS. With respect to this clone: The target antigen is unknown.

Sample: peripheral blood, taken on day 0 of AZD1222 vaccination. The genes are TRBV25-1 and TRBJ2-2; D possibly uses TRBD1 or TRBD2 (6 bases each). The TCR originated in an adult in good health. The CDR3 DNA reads TGTGCCAGCTCTCCCTGGGGGGCAGCAGACACCGGGGAGCTGTTTTTT. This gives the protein CASSPWGAADTGELFF.